These 28 T cell receptor beta chains originate from one sample sequenced in a study of read filtering for tumor transcriptome and immune sequencing (TCRdb year 2020). Sequencer: Illumina HiSeq 4000. TCR libraries were built from roughly 370 ng RNA with the Immunoverse kit, using molecular barcoded adaptors covering alpha/delta and beta/gamma chains. In-frame beta chains were kept once TCRdb had trimmed the public reads at Q25 with fastp and called clones with MiXCR. Rows are combined by CDR3 protein, so each entry shows the most common genes and DNA. Here the sample has 5,500 to 6,000 distinct CDR3 sequences; around 20% occur a single time. 20% to 25% of the sample belongs to the ten largest clones. Source material: a population of CD138-negative cells sorted from bone marrow. Per the publication, the cell subset or site label means: bone marrow mononuclear cells depleted of CD138+ plasma/myeloma cells by negative magnetic selection. Every receptor here comes from a donor at least 40 years old with multiple myeloma.

By sample share, this clonotype is medium-sized. J is TRBJ2-4 and V is TRBV4-1; tentatively, D is TRBD1 (6 bases). V lost 1 base and J lost 0, with 16 bases in between. This CDR3 is 18 amino acids long. Germline CDR1 reads MGHRA; CDR2 reads YSYEKL. Here the CDR3 DNA reads TGCGCCAGCAGCCAAGTGAAGAACAGGGCCCTAGCCAAAAACATTCAGTACTTC. Its protein is CASSQVKNRALAKNIQYF.

Turning to this clonotype: At one end the junction does not follow the germline gene, possibly because of a read error. The rearrangement joins TRBV20-1 to TRBJ2-2, with a weak D call TRBD1 (6 bases). Per the germline V gene, CDR1 is DFQATT and CDR2 is SNEGSKA (reference sequence). This CDR3 contains 14 residues. CDR3 region: CSAKTGGWTGELLF. The CDR3 nucleotides read TGCAGTGCTAAGACAGGTGGCTGGACCGGGGAGCTCTTGTTT.

Many counts were recorded for this clonotype. CDR3: CASSVHQNTEAFF. Here the CDR3 DNA reads TGTGCCAGCAGCGTACACCAGAACACTGAAGCTTTCTTT. V gene TRBV9 combines with J gene TRBJ1-1, with D unclear. CDR3 size: 13 residues. V was clipped by 1 base and J by 1 base, with 5 bases between them. In germline, CDR1 is SGDLS, CDR2 YYNGEE.

This clonotype was seen more than once but under ten times. This sequence joins TRBV29-1 and TRBJ1-1; D unclear. Germline CDR1 reads SQVTM; CDR2 reads ANQGSEA. V lost 1 base to trimming and J lost 3 bases, with 12 bases between them. The CDR3 runs to 14 residues. The CDR3: CSVEVGSGYTEAFF. CDR3 nucleotide sequence: TGCAGCGTTGAAGTGGGCAGCGGTTACACTGAAGCTTTCTTT.

By frequency in the sample, this clonotype is medium-sized. The V and J genes are TRBV9 and TRBJ1-1; no definite D call. Between the trimmed V and J ends, which lost 0 bases and 1 base, there was a span of 10 bases. This CDR3 comprises 15 residues. Germline CDR1 is SGDLS and CDR2 is YYNGEE. CDR3 nucleotide sequence: TGTGCCAGCAGCGTAGAGGCGGGTCGGAACACTGAAGCTTTCTTT. Protein sequence: CASSVEAGRNTEAFF.

There are a few counts of this clonotype. The chain recombines TRBV12-3 or TRBV12-4 with TRBJ2-5, with unresolved D. Trimming shortened V by 6 bases and J by 2 bases, and 19 bases separated the two germline ends. This CDR3 is 16 amino acids long. The CDR3: CASSAPGTRWQETQYF. The CDR3 bases are TGTGCCAGCAGCGCTCCCGGTACACGTTGGCAAGAGACCCAGTACTTC.

This clonotype rates as medium-sized (0.01 to 0.1%). This CDR3 reads CASSFNRGYEQYF. As DNA, the CDR3 is TGTGCCAGCAGTTTTAACAGGGGATACGAGCAGTACTTC. The gene calls are TRBV12-3 or TRBV12-4 and TRBJ2-7, with 7 bases that match TRBD1. CDR3 length equals 13 residues. V trimming: 3 bases; J trimming: 4 bases; junction bases outside the gene matches: 3.

This clonotype appeared many times. The gene calls are TRBV29-1 and TRBJ2-5; a possible D gene is TRBD2 (6 bases). V was cut by 5 bases and J by 1 base, with 11 bases left in between. Germline CDR1 is SQVTM and CDR2 is ANQGSEA. This CDR3 contains 13 residues. This CDR3 reads CSVTGGAQETQYF. Written as DNA, the CDR3 is TGCAGCGTTACTGGCGGGGCCCAAGAGACCCAGTACTTC.

This clonotype has at least ten counts. The rearrangement uses TRBV9 and TRBJ1-2; D is possibly TRBD1 (6 bases). The length of the CDR3 is 13 residues. Germline assignment: CDR1 SGDLS and CDR2 YYNGEE. With 4 bases removed from V and 4 bases from J, the gap between germline ends came to 11 bases. The CDR3 reads CASSPRGGYGYTF. The CDR3 DNA is TGTGCCAGCAGCCCCCGAGGGGGCTATGGCTACACCTTC.

This clonotype was counted only a few times. V gene TRBV11-2 combines with J gene TRBJ2-1, with a possible D match to TRBD2 (5 bases). Per germline, CDR1 SGHAT and CDR2 FQNNGV. The CDR3 contains 17 residues. V lost 1 base and J 0 bases, leaving 13 bases between the germline ends. In DNA, the CDR3 is TGTGCCAGCAGCTTAGGGGGAGTGTGGGACTCCTACAATGAGCAGTTCTTC. This codes for CASSLGGVWDSYNEQFF.

This clonotype was recorded at least ten times. The V gene is TRBV7-6, the J gene TRBJ2-2; D is unresolved. Germline CDR1 SGHVS, CDR2 FNYEAQ. This CDR3 is 17 amino acids long. V was cut by 2 bases and J by 0 bases, with 13 bases left in between. CDR3 in amino acids: CASSLSAGRSNTGELFF. The CDR3, as DNA: TGTGCCAGCAGCTTATCCGCAGGCCGGTCGAACACCGGGGAGCTGTTTTTT.

As regards this clonotype: The conserved final phenylalanine or tryptophan is absent from the CDR3, which likely points to a read error. The chain carries TRBV20-1 and TRBJ1-2; 10 positions match TRBD1. Trimming removed 6 bases from V and 6 bases from J; junction bases left unmatched: 10. This CDR3 spans 14 amino acids. Germline lookup yields CDR1 DFQATT and CDR2 SNEGSKA (reference sequence). The CDR3, as DNA: TGCAGTGCCAAGGCACCGGACAGGGGGGATGGCTACACCTCC. This sequence encodes CSAKAPDRGDGYTS.

The CDR3 sequence is CASSLGITNTGELFF. CDR3 in DNA: TGTGCCAGCAGCTTGGGCATAACGAACACCGGGGAGCTGTTTTTT. The chain employs TRBV5-4 and TRBJ2-2; D is ambiguous. Per the germline V gene, CDR1 is SGHNT and CDR2 is YYREEE (reference sequence). Trimming left V 0 bases short and J 0 bases short, with 6 bases between. This CDR3 is 15 amino acids long.

In regard to this clonotype: This may stem from a read error, because a much larger clone lies one nucleotide away. This chain connects TRBV19 to TRBJ2-7; TRBD2 might be the D (6 bases). Germline CDR1 reads LNHDA; CDR2 reads SQIVND (reference sequence). This CDR3 is 13 amino acids long. The ends were cut back, 5 bases at V and 5 bases at J, with 13 bases in the middle. This chain's CDR3 is CASSFGGYNEQYF. In nucleotides, the CDR3 is TGTGCCAGTAGTTTCGGGGGTTACAACGAGCAGTACTTC.

For this clonotype: This may arise from a read error, as a much more abundant clone is one base away. The chain employs TRBV20-1 and TRBJ2-3; the D gene is possibly TRBD2 (6 bases). The germline CDR1 and CDR2 sequences are DFQATT and SNEGSKA (reference sequence). The CDR3 sequence is 15 residues long. Trimming pared 6 bases from V and 6 bases from J, leaving 22 bases between. The CDR3 bases are TGCAGTGCGGCACTTCAGGAGGGCATTGATGATACGCAGTATTTT. This codes for CSAALQEGIDDTQYF.

Many counts were recorded for this clonotype. V is TRBV28 and J is TRBJ1-5; D may be TRBD1 (6 bases). V dropped 3 bases and J dropped 4 bases, with 16 bases sitting between them. Germline V CDR1 and CDR2: MDHEN, SYDVKM. This CDR3 has 16 amino acids. Written as DNA, the CDR3 is TGTGCCAGCAGTTTCCGGGGGGCGGTTCGGAATCAGCCCCAGCATTTT. Translation: CASSFRGAVRNQPQHF.

In this sample, this clonotype is medium-sized. CDR3 DNA sequence: TGCGCCAGCAGCCAAGTCGGATCGCAGGGGGGAGAAAAACTGTTTTTT. It yields the protein CASSQVGSQGGEKLFF. The chain uses TRBV4-1 and TRBJ1-4; 7 bases agree with TRBD1. Germline CDR1 and CDR2: MGHRA and YSYEKL. There are 16 residues in the CDR3. V shed 1 base, J shed 8 bases, and the junction held 10 bases outside the gene matches.

Details on this clonotype: One base separates it from a far larger clone, so it is likely a read error. The chain joins TRBV29-1 to TRBJ1-4; D is uncertain. CDR1 and CDR2 from the germline V gene are SQVTM and ANQGSEA. This CDR3 region has 15 residues. CDR3 amino acids: CSVNGLAGGDDTRYF. In nucleotides, the CDR3 is TGCAGCGTTAATGGGCTAGCGGGAGGTGATGATACGCGGTATTTT.

This clonotype is labeled medium-sized. The V call is TRBV19, the J call TRBJ2-3; D perhaps matches TRBD1 (6 bases). The CDR3 is 14 residues long. Germline-derived CDR1 and CDR2 are LNHDA and SQIVND (reference sequence). Trimming took off 6 bases at V and 0 bases at J, with 10 bases between the two ends. DNA of the CDR3: TGTGCCAGTAGCATACAGGGTAGCACAGATACGCAGTATTTT. The encoded protein is CASSIQGSTDTQYF.

On this clonotype itself: No conserved phenylalanine or tryptophan is present at the end of the CDR3, so a read error is the likely explanation. V and J are TRBV7-3 and TRBJ1-2; TRBD1 aligns across 7 bases. This CDR3 contains 14 residues. The J segment lost 2 bases and the V segment lost 5 bases, leaving 5 bases of the junction unmatched. The germline V gene has CDR1 SGHTA and CDR2 FQGTGA. The CDR3 loop reads CASSPTGTNYGYTL. CDR3 nucleotides: TGTGCCAGCAGCCCGACAGGGACCAACTATGGCTACACCCTC.

The chain has TRBV7-9 and TRBJ2-2; TRBD2 matches at 7 bases. The germline gives CDR1 SEHNR, CDR2 FQNEAQ (reference sequence). This CDR3 is built from 15 residues. J was trimmed by 2 bases and V by 7 bases; bases with no gene match: 7. The CDR3 loop is CASTEGGSNTGELFF. The DNA for the CDR3 is TGTGCCAGCACCGAGGGAGGGAGCAACACCGGGGAGCTGTTTTTT.

The sample holds many counts of this clonotype. This chain joins TRBV5-1 and TRBJ2-5; TRBD2 might be the D (6 bases). Germline values: CDR1 SGHRS, CDR2 YFSETQ. Trimming pared 4 bases from V and 1 base from J, leaving 11 bases between. The CDR3 runs 14 residues. For the CDR3, the DNA is TGCGCCAGCAGCCCGGGGACTGGCCAAGAGACCCAGTACTTC. Its protein product is CASSPGTGQETQYF.

There are many counts of this clonotype. The gene calls are TRBV30 and TRBJ1-3; D gene uncertain. The CDR3 extends over 13 amino acids. The V end was cut by 3 bases, the J end by 11 bases, with 17 bases between. Germline-derived CDR1 and CDR2 are GTSNPN and SVGIG (reference sequence). The CDR3 loop is CAWSRGSSGAIYF. CDR3 nucleotide sequence: TGTGCCTGGAGCCGGGGAAGCAGCGGCGCCATATATTTT.

This clonotype was seen repeatedly, ten times or more. The chain recombines TRBV21-1 with TRBJ1-1; the DNA was not compared with TRBD1, the D call given in the table. TRBV21-1 is a recognized pseudogene. The CDR3 consists of 14 residues. CDR3: CASSKDGQNTEAFF. The CDR3 region has the DNA TGTGCCAGCAGCAAAGATGGACAGAACACTGAAGCTTTCTTT.

Worth noting for this clonotype: A far larger clone differs by one base, so this is likely a read error. This sequence joins TRBV20-1 and TRBJ1-6, with 8 bases matching TRBD1. The DNA end favors TRBJ1-1, so the J call may be wrong. The V gene's germline CDR1 is DFQATT and CDR2 SNEGSKA (reference sequence). This CDR3 is built from 13 residues. The chain's CDR3 is CSAGEQGGLKAFF. CDR3 sequence (DNA): TGCAGTGCTGGAGAACAGGGGGGTTTAAAGGCTTTCTTT.

This clonotype was observed at least ten times. In DNA form, the CDR3 reads TGTGCCAGCAGCTTCATGGCTAGCGGTAATGAGCAGTTCTTC. Protein product: CASSFMASGNEQFF. V is TRBV7-3 and J is TRBJ2-1, with 7 bases that match TRBD2. Germline V gene lookup returns CDR1 SGHTA and CDR2 FQGTGA. V lost 3 bases to trimming and J lost 7 bases; unmatched junction nucleotides: 6. The CDR3 has 14 residues.

This clonotype appeared many times. V gene TRBV12-3 or TRBV12-4 combines with J gene TRBJ2-7; D is perhaps TRBD1 or TRBD2 (5 bases each). The length of the CDR3 is 14 residues. The V end lost 6 bases, the J end lost 0 bases, and 12 bases lay between the germline ends. The CDR3 loop reads CASSDRDGSYEQYF. The CDR3 bases are TGTGCCAGCAGCGACCGGGACGGCTCCTACGAGCAGTACTTC.

This clonotype was detected only a few times. This rearrangement joins TRBV12-3 or TRBV12-4 to TRBJ2-3; 8 nucleotides match TRBD2. This CDR3 comprises 15 residues. After removal of 5 bases from V and 1 base from J, the junction contained 5 bases not matched to a gene. CDR3 sequence: CASSSGSGGTDTQYF. The CDR3 coding sequence is TGTGCCAGCAGTAGCGGGAGTGGGGGCACAGATACGCAGTATTTT.